This entry describes one TCR beta chain. It lacks a known antigen. Base-call qualities are not available, and no considerably larger clone is one nucleotide away. This sample includes further DNA sequences coding for the same CDR3. The data originate from a study of cytomegalovirus exposure and HLA in healthy donors listed by TCRdb under 2017. About the investigation overall: According to an earlier analysis of a few hundred of the donors, about 190 million T cells yielded approximately 120 million unique TCR beta sequences and 276 Gb of sequence data. An early release covering roughly 600 HLA-typed donors comprised approximately 290 gigabases of sequencing data and 65 million to 100 million unique TCR sequences. The genetic ancestry cluster associated with self-reported Caucasian donors included 81% of the 398 genotyped donors. The study aimed to test whether signatures of past pathogen exposure could be identified by cataloging public T cell receptors. The study used immunosequencing to profile the T cell repertoires of approximately 640 subjects and linked those repertoires to cytomegalovirus serostatus. In addition to the first cohort of 666 subjects, a separate validation cohort of 100 to 150 different subjects was used. To predict cytomegalovirus infection status, the study combined high-throughput TCR immunosequencing, statistical association of individual TCRs with disease status, and machine learning. In a later analysis, previously published TCR beta repertoires from 600 to 850 donors were re-analyzed and high-resolution HLA genotyping was added so that TCR occurrence patterns could be studied. In the later analysis, no new phenotypic data were used to find candidate immune exposures; instead, reliance was placed on TCR beta sequences and their occurrence across donors. To decide whether each TCR beta V gene segment behaved as functional or pseudogenic, an earlier analysis of some 600 of the donors relied on high-throughput TCR beta sequencing. Alongside the repertoire data, information on donor age, sex, ethnicity and CMV serostatus was compiled. Genome-wide SNP genotypes for about 55% of the roughly 670 donors were used in a later genetic analysis, which treated that subset as a discovery cohort. All discovery cohort repertoires had been generated using a single sequencing platform. Both class I and class II loci were covered by HLA typing, at four-digit resolution. The number of donors typed differed by locus, with roughly 629-640 for A, B, C, DRB1 and DQB1, over 500 for DQA1, nearly 610 for DPA1, and some 440 for DPB1. A handful of DR-DQ haplotypes were treated as single units for association and clustering because of strong linkage in the cohort. Among about 400 genotyped donors of the cohort, an average of around 250,000 unique TCR beta nucleotide sequences was sequenced per donor, of which about 19% were non-productive.

The cohort consisted of 666 healthy bone marrow donors. At the time of sampling, every cohort member was nominally healthy, though immune exposures that went unrecorded were likely present. The donor was CMV seronegative and was included in the group of a few hundred seronegative cohort members. Each donor provided a peripheral blood sample, and peripheral blood mononuclear cells were used for TCR beta sequencing. The Qiagen DNeasy Blood Extraction Kit was used to extract genomic DNA from the blood cell samples. CDR1 is given as MNHNS and CDR2 as SASEGT, both from the germline V gene. Cut back by 3 bases and 4 bases, the V and J ends lie 8 bases apart. From cysteine to phenylalanine, the CDR3 is 13 amino acids long. Of all the DNA, just the CDR3 is kept, 39 bases in frame from base 1. Libraries were constructed by the immunoSEQ multiplex PCR assay. For the multiplex PCR, a mixture combining 60 forward primers for TCR Vbeta segments and 13 reverse primers for TCR Jbeta segments was used. The CDR3 region of rearranged TCR beta genes was amplified from genomic DNA by a multiplex PCR assay. The Illumina HiSeq System was used to sequence the amplified TCR beta libraries as 87-base-pair reads. In the original analysis: Across the 700 or so repertoires, a later analysis counted tens of millions of unique TCR beta chains, roughly 11 million of which were shared by at least two donors. Raw reads were error-corrected and collapsed into unique sequences with a nearest-neighbor algorithm that merged closely related sequences to remove PCR and sequencing errors. V, D and J gene segments were assigned by aligning CDR3 sequences to IMGT reference sequences. For a sequence to be retained, a match of at least six nucleotides was required to both a V gene segment and a J gene segment. A rearrangement was called productive if the CDR3 had no stop codons and remained in frame with V and J, and every other rearrangement was called non-productive. CDR3 was defined according to IMGT convention as the region running from the second conserved V-encoded cysteine to the conserved J-encoded phenylalanine. The earlier analysis of about 610 of the donors excluded sequences that lacked an unambiguous match to a single V gene segment. In an earlier analysis of approximately 500 of the donors, a V segment was called functional when productive rearrangements were above 56.7%, and segregating when the standard deviation between donors exceeded 5%. A statistical classification framework was developed to diagnose cytomegalovirus status using the catalog of TCR beta chain sequences. In a later analysis, V and J genes were assigned by comparing TCR nucleotide sequences against IMGT/GENE-DB human TR gene sequences. The TCRdist pipeline was used in a later analysis to assign CDR3 sequences and most-parsimonious VDJ recombination scenarios. In a later analysis, each TCR beta chain was defined by its CDR3 amino acid sequence together with its V-gene family, and reads without a unique V-gene family were excluded. In a later analysis, approximately 640 highly shared, low-generation-probability nucleotide sequences were removed to address suspected cross-contamination and a sequencing artifact. In a later analysis, a clonal expansion index was calculated for each public chain from normalized within-repertoire ranks of inferred template counts. In a later analysis, generation probabilities were computed with a VDJ recombination model fitted to out-of-frame rearrangements, and the resulting probabilities were checked against IGoR. A later analysis scored TCR-TCR, TCR-HLA and TCR-CMV co-occurrence with hypergeometric tests, applying a repertoire-size bias correction to TCR pairs. False discovery rates were estimated in a later analysis by permuting HLA or CMV assignments 20 times. In a later analysis, co-occurring TCRs were grouped using DBSCAN, and TCRdist sequence similarity was added for clustering within HLA-allele-positive subsets. For co-occurrence clustering, repertoires with fewer than 30,000 or more than 120,000 public chains were excluded, along with roughly five repertoires with anomalous nucleotide sharing. In TCRdb, the immuneACCESS table is reduced to in-frame sequences with V and J assigned. These tables do not hold every clone; where another copy was compared, an unresolved V gene accounts for under half, and the others remain unexplained. That table furnishes V, J and clone size, whereas the DNA furnished D and trimming. The sample includes 110,000 to 150,000 clones, with 65% to 80% observed a single time. Of the sample, around 7% falls within the top ten clones.

What the work shows at the level of the full study, not this receptor alone: Because HLA typing was missing for some donors at each locus, association tests included only the typed subset. When HLA alleles, especially DR and DQ, strongly co-occurred, attributing TCR associations to individual alleles was difficult. Linkage disequilibrium might explain the correlated functional status among segregating V segments, but an unknown experimental factor could not be ruled out. Immune exposure information for the cohort was limited to CMV serostatus. A further reported finding was that TCR beta sequences accurately predicted the HLA-A and HLA-B alleles for most subjects in the first cohort. An association between a missense DCLRE1C variant and V-gene and J-gene trimming of TCR beta chains was found in a later genetic analysis and replicated in an independent cohort. In both the original and validation cohorts, the classifier was reported to diagnose cytomegalovirus status with high specificity and sensitivity. The 87-base-pair reads could not distinguish some IMGT-functional V segments, including TRBV6-2 and TRBV6-3, so those segments were excluded. The authors suggested that the approach could potentially be extended to other disease states and immunological phenotypes. An earlier analysis of some 560 of the donors showed that most TCR beta V segments appeared in productive rearrangements either about 87% or about 30% of the time, which broadly matched IMGT annotations. A cluster of highly shared sequence variants was judged likely to be a technical artifact of the sequencing pipeline. In a later analysis, 16,951 TCR beta sequences were associated with specific HLA alleles at a false discovery rate of 0.05. The earlier analysis of some 540 of the donors excluded some 16 rarely observed V segments, including chromosome 9 orphons, because counts were too low. According to a later analysis, most CMV-associated TCR beta chains appeared to be HLA-restricted, and the HLA associations seemed to be driven largely by CMV exposure. Several of the top co-occurrence clusters appeared to be linked to parvovirus B19, influenza, CMV and Epstein-Barr virus, according to a later analysis. A total of 150 to 200 TCR beta chains were listed by the study as associated with cytomegalovirus. In a later analysis, the rate of TCR association differed among HLA loci, with DRB1 alleles having the most associated TCRs and HLA-C alleles having the fewest. The cohort was sequenced for TCR beta chains only, and without alpha or paired-chain data the features that could be detected were limited. While some public TCRs were present in many individuals, most TCR sequences turned up only very rarely across donors. A few of the identified cytomegalovirus-associated TCR beta chains were confirmed in vitro to be specific for cytomegalovirus antigens. A later analysis found that HLA-associated TCR beta chains were more clonally expanded and had lower generation probabilities than equally common non-associated chains. Roughly uniform sequencing depth across donors was assumed in presence/absence analyses, although this assumption may not hold. According to a later genetic analysis, donors in an Asian-associated ancestry cluster had fewer N-insertions in productive TCRs than the approximately 700-donor mean.

Sequenced sample: PBMCs. The receptor comes from a man younger than 40 in good health and CMV-seronegative. The chain is encoded by TRBV6-1 joined to TRBJ2-3, with the identity of the D gene unclear. The DNA reads as follows: TGTGCCAGCAGTGAGGCTGGCCCAGATACGCAGTATTTT. This is translated as CASSEAGPDTQYF.